A selection of T cell receptor beta chains follows, all from one sample in a study of T cell responses to AZD1222 COVID-19 vaccine. Sequencing used immunoSEQ multiplex PCR; TCRdb keeps in-frame clones, though not all of them. Of some 170,000 clones listed, 80% to 95% are singletons. This material consisted of peripheral blood, taken 28 days after the second AZD1222 dose. The origin of the receptors is an adult who received the AZD1222 COVID-19 vaccine. Both conserved end residues are part of each CDR3. Fields, in order: clone size, V gene, D gene, J gene, CDR3 protein, CDR3 DNA. The D gene is left open where the match is weak. Not all rows give a size; the values are once, few, many and, for expanded clones, a class.

>-|TRBV18|TRBD2|TRBJ2-1
CASSPPPGGANEQFF
TGTGCCAGCTCACCACCCCCCGGGGGGGCAAATGAGCAGTTCTTC
>-|TRBV30|TRBD1|TRBJ1-2
CAWSLGTGDGYTF
TGTGCCTGGAGTCTCGGGACAGGGGATGGCTACACCTTC
>once|TRBV5-4|-|TRBJ1-4
CASSNSGPLYEKLFF
TGTGCCAGCAGCAACAGTGGGCCCCTTTATGAAAAACTGTTTTTT
>-|TRBV11-2|-|TRBJ1-3
CASSLVAGFGEAGNTIYF
TGTGCCAGCAGCTTAGTAGCGGGGTTCGGGGAGGCTGGAAACACCATATATTTT
>once|TRBV30|-|TRBJ1-1
CAWSPSVNTEAFF
TGTGCCTGGAGTCCCTCGGTGAACACTGAAGCTTTCTTT
>-|TRBV3-1/TRBV3-2|-|TRBJ1-3
CASSLTSSGNTIYF
TGTGCCAGCAGCCTTACGAGCTCTGGAAACACCATATATTTT
>once|TRBV11-2|TRBD2|TRBJ2-7
CASSKGEGYEQYF
TGTGCCAGCAGTAAAGGGGAGGGATACGAGCAGTACTTC
>-|TRBV5-5|-|TRBJ1-3
CASSLGHQYSGNTIYF
TGTGCCAGCAGCTTGGGACATCAGTACTCTGGAAACACCATATATTTT
>-|TRBV2|-|TRBJ2-2
CASTIQGSNTGELFF
TGTGCCAGCACCATACAGGGTTCGAACACCGGGGAGCTGTTTTTT
>-|TRBV29-1|-|TRBJ1-2
CSVLQGPQFYYGYTF
TGCAGCGTTCTCCAGGGTCCTCAGTTTTACTATGGCTACACCTTC
>once|TRBV20-1|-|TRBJ2-7
CSASGGGPSYEQYF
TGCAGTGCTAGTGGGGGCGGGCCCTCCTACGAGCAGTACTTC
>few|TRBV14|-|TRBJ1-4
CASSQDRASTHNEKLFF
TGTGCCAGCAGCCAAGATAGGGCTAGCACCCATAATGAAAAACTGTTTTTT
>-|TRBV7-2|-|TRBJ1-6
CAAGSFSNSPLHF
TGTGCCGCGGGCTCATTCTCAAATTCACCCCTCCACTTT
>-|TRBV7-2|-|TRBJ2-7
CASSRSASSYEQYF
TGTGCCAGCAGCCGGTCCGCAAGCTCCTACGAGCAGTACTTC
>-|TRBV6-5|-|TRBJ2-3
CASRREVDTQYF
TGTGCCAGCAGAAGAGAGGTAGATACGCAGTATTTT
>-|TRBV19|-|TRBJ1-2
CASSIDRGTNYGYTF
TGTGCCAGTAGTATTGATAGGGGAACTAACTATGGCTACACCTTC
>-|TRBV7-8|TRBD2|TRBJ2-3
CASVPLAGSTDTQYF
TGTGCCAGCGTCCCACTAGCGGGGAGCACAGATACGCAGTATTTT
>once|TRBV11-2|TRBD1|TRBJ1-1
CASSWGQGLNTEAFF
TGTGCCAGCAGCTGGGGACAGGGTTTGAACACTGAAGCTTTCTTT
>few|TRBV6-5|-|TRBJ1-1
CASSSTLMNTEAFF
TGTGCCAGCAGTTCAACATTGATGAACACTGAAGCTTTCTTT
>-|TRBV5-1|-|TRBJ1-2
CASRGWDTSLNGYGYTF
TGCGCCAGCCGCGGGTGGGACACGTCCCTTAATGGCTATGGCTACACCTTC
>-|TRBV4-3|TRBD1|TRBJ1-1
CASKTDRGGTEAFF
TGCGCCAGCAAAACCGACAGGGGAGGAACTGAAGCTTTCTTT
>-|TRBV9|-|TRBJ2-2
CASSGPNTGELFF
TGTGCCAGCAGCGGCCCCAACACCGGGGAGCTGTTTTTT
>-|TRBV10-1|TRBD1|TRBJ1-1
CASSENRGDTEAFF
TGCGCCAGCAGTGAAAACAGGGGGGACACTGAAGCTTTCTTT
>-|TRBV5-6|-|TRBJ2-1
CASSPSEGGLNSNEQFF
TGTGCCAGCAGCCCCTCAGAAGGGGGGCTGAATAGCAATGAGCAGTTCTTC
>-|TRBV11-1|TRBD1|TRBJ2-5
CASSSKFNRGETQYF
TGTGCCAGCAGCTCCAAATTTAACAGGGGAGAGACCCAGTACTTC
>-|TRBV6-2/TRBV6-3|-|TRBJ1-2
CASSYGHVDGYIF
TGTGCCAGCAGTTACGGACATGTAGATGGCTACATCTTC
>-|TRBV18|-|TRBJ1-3
CASSPSIDSGNTIYF
TGTGCCAGCTCACCGTCGATTGACTCTGGAAACACCATATATTTT
>-|TRBV5-5|TRBD1|TRBJ1-6
CASSFRQGVSPLHF
TGTGCCAGCAGCTTTCGACAGGGAGTTTCACCCCTCCACTTT
>-|TRBV14|-|TRBJ2-5
CASSKRAMGDWQALKTQYF
TGTGCCAGCAGCAAACGGGCCATGGGGGATTGGCAGGCCCTAAAGACCCAGTACTTC
>-|TRBV6-5|TRBD1|TRBJ2-7
CAITGTGWYEQYF
TGTGCCATCACCGGGACAGGATGGTACGAGCAGTACTTC
>-|TRBV29-1|-|TRBJ2-1
CSVDFSQGKVEQFF
TGCAGCGTTGATTTCAGTCAGGGGAAGGTTGAGCAGTTCTTC
>-|TRBV18|TRBD2|TRBJ2-2
CASSPIGLAGGSAGELFF
TGTGCCAGCTCACCAATCGGACTAGCGGGAGGGTCTGCCGGGGAGCTGTTTTTT
>-|TRBV7-2|TRBD1|TRBJ1-6
CASSLTGGINSPLHF
TGTGCCAGCAGCTTGACAGGGGGCATTAATTCACCCCTCCACTTT
>-|TRBV27|-|TRBJ1-1
CASNSRANTEAFF
TGTGCCAGCAATTCCCGGGCGAACACTGAAGCTTTCTTT
>-|TRBV18|TRBD2|TRBJ2-2
CASSPLSGGHTGELFF
TGTGCCAGCTCACCCCTTAGCGGGGGACACACCGGGGAGCTGTTTTTT
>-|TRBV2|TRBD1|TRBJ2-2
CASSLQGAFTGELFF
TGTGCCAGCAGTTTACAGGGGGCTTTCACCGGGGAGCTGTTTTTT
>-|TRBV5-1|-|TRBJ1-5
CASSLGDGSNQPQHF
TGCGCCAGCAGCTTGGGGGACGGAAGCAATCAGCCCCAGCATTTT
>-|TRBV7-2|-|TRBJ1-5
CASAPGQAPPEGNQPQHF
TGTGCCAGCGCCCCTGGCCAGGCACCGCCGGAAGGCAATCAGCCCCAGCATTTT
>-|TRBV9|-|TRBJ1-3
CASSVEGSGNTIYF
TGTGCCAGCAGCGTAGAGGGATCTGGAAACACCATATATTTT
>-|TRBV29-1|TRBD1|TRBJ2-2
CSAGTGAGELFF
TGCAGCGCTGGGACAGGGGCCGGGGAGCTGTTTTTT
>-|TRBV18|-|TRBJ1-3
CASSPNPPRGSGNTIYF
TGTGCCAGCTCACCAAATCCCCCCAGGGGCTCTGGAAACACCATATATTTT
>-|TRBV27|-|TRBJ1-2
CASSFRGSWGYTF
TGTGCCAGCAGTTTTCGAGGAAGTTGGGGCTACACCTTC
>-|TRBV14|-|TRBJ2-1
CASSRGGNSYNEQFF
TGTGCCAGCAGCCGAGGCGGGAACTCCTACAATGAGCAGTTCTTC
>-|TRBV7-3|-|TRBJ1-2
CASSGSGRDGYTF
TGTGCCAGCAGCGGGTCAGGGAGGGATGGCTACACCTTC
>-|TRBV6-2/TRBV6-3|TRBD1|TRBJ1-1
CASSRTGVGTEAFF
TGTGCCAGCAGTCGAACAGGGGTTGGGACTGAAGCTTTCTTT
>-|TRBV27|-|TRBJ1-5
CATQTGYGNQPQHF
TGTGCCACCCAGACTGGGTACGGTAATCAGCCCCAGCATTTT
>-|TRBV29-1|-|TRBJ1-4
CSAVRPGRAEKLFF
TGCAGCGCAGTTAGACCAGGGAGGGCTGAAAAACTGTTTTTT
>-|TRBV29-1|-|TRBJ1-3
CSVSGGSGNTIYF
TGCAGCGTCAGCGGGGGCTCTGGAAACACCATATATTTT
>-|TRBV18|-|TRBJ2-5
CASSPTPTQETQYF
TGTGCCAGCTCACCGACCCCGACACAAGAGACCCAGTACTTC
>-|TRBV5-8|-|TRBJ1-5
CASRRGYNQPQHF
TGTGCCAGCCGACGGGGGTACAATCAGCCCCAGCATTTT
>-|TRBV15|-|TRBJ1-5
CATSRGENQPQHF
TGTGCCACCAGCAGAGGGGAAAATCAGCCCCAGCATTTT
>-|TRBV7-8|-|TRBJ1-4
CASSSPTGSKPYEKLFF
TGTGCCAGCAGCTCCCCGACAGGCTCAAAGCCATATGAAAAACTGTTTTTT